In this sample, the clone carrying this T cell receptor (beta chain) turned up many times. These data come from a study of T cells in Graves' hyperthyroidism and ophthalmopathy. Trimming at V came to 5 bases and at J to 5 bases, leaving 15 bases not matched to a gene. CDR1 and CDR2 from the germline V gene are MNHEY and SMNVEV (reference sequence). The CDR3 length is 19 residues. Together with thyroid ultrasound, orbital computed tomography, serum thyroxine and TRAb, clinical symptoms were used for diagnoses. Amplified regions were TCR beta CDR3 sequences from RNA transcripts. HTBI primers drove first-round RT-PCR of the TCR CDR3. TCRdb analysed the multiplex PCR reads with MiXCR anew, one entry per CDR3 protein. The table records about 290,000 distinct CDR3 sequences, about an eighth of them present only once.

The sample was blood. The chain joins TRBV27 to TRBJ2-7, with 16 positions matching TRBD2. This clonotype was obtained from a woman aged 30 to 39 with Graves' hyperthyroidism that later progressed to Graves' ophthalmopathy. The DNA for the CDR3 is TGTGCCAGCAGTATTCTACCTCCGGGACTAGCGGGAGGGTCACACGAGCAGTACTTC. Translated, it gives CASSILPPGLAGGSHEQYF.